This T cell receptor (beta chain) was obtained from a study of cytomegalovirus exposure and HLA in healthy donors. Germline V gene data show CDR1 as LGHNT and CDR2 as FRNRAP. This CDR3 has 13 amino acids. V was shortened by 9 bases and J by 4 bases, with 15 bases between the two germline ends. Amplification used 60 Vbeta primers and 13 Jbeta primers. TCRdb's copy holds only in-frame clones and misses some; the assay was immunoSEQ multiplex PCR. The sample has about 120,000 clones, around 77% seen once. This clonotype was obtained from a man younger than 30 in good health and CMV-seropositive. Source material: PBMCs. The rearrangement uses TRBV12-5 and TRBJ1-2; D might be TRBD1 (5 bases). This chain's CDR3 is CASPTGKFYGYTF. CDR3 nucleotide sequence: TGTGCTAGCCCAACAGGAAAATTCTATGGCTACACCTTC. Drawing the rest from reference TRBV12-5 and TRBJ1-2, the complete variable domain is DARVTQTPRHKVTEMGQEVTMRCQPILGHNTVFWYRQTMMQGLELLAYFRNRAPLDDSGMPKDRFSAEMPDATLATLKIQPSEPRDSAVYFCASPTGKFYGYTFGSGTRLTVV.